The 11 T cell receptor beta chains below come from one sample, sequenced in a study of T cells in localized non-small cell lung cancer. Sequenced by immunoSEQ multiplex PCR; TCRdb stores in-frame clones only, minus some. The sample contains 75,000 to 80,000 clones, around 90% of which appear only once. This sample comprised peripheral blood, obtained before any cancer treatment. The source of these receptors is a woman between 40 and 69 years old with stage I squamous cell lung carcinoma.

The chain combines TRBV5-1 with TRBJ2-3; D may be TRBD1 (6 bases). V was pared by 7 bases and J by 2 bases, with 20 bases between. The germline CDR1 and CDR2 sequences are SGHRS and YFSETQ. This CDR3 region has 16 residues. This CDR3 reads CASGFAQGPPTDTQYF. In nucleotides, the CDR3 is TGCGCCAGCGGGTTCGCACAGGGCCCACCCACAGATACGCAGTATTTT.

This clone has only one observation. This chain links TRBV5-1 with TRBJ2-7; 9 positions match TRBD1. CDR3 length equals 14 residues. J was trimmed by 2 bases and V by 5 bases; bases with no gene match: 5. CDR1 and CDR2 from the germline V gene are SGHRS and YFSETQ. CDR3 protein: CASSPGQGAYEQYF. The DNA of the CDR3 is TGCGCCAGCAGTCCGGGACAGGGAGCCTACGAGCAGTACTTC.

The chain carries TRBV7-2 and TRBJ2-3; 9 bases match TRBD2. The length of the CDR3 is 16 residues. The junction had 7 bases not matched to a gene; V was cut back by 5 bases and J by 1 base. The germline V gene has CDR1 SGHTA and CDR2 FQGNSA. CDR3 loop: CASSPFRGGGTDTQYF. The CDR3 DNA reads TGTGCCAGCAGCCCTTTCCGCGGGGGGGGCACAGATACGCAGTATTTT.

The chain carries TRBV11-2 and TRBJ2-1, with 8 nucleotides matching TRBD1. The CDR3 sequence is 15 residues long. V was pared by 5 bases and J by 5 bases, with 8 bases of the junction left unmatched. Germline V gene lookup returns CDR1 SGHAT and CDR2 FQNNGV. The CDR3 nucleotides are TGTGCCAGCAGCCCAGGGGGCGGAATAGACAATGAGCAGTTCTTC. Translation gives CASSPGGGIDNEQFF.

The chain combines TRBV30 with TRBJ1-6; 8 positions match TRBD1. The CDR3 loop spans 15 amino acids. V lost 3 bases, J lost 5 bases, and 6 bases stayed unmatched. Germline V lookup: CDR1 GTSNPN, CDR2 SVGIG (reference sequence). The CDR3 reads CAWSFLTGDNSPLHF. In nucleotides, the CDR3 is TGTGCCTGGAGCTTCCTGACAGGGGATAATTCACCCCTCCACTTT.

For the CDR3, the DNA is TGTGCCTGGAGTGGAGGCGGGAGCACAGATACGCAGTATTTT. It codes for CAWSGGGSTDTQYF. V gene TRBV30 combines with J gene TRBJ2-3, with a weak D call TRBD2 (5 bases). The CDR3 runs 14 residues. Germline values: CDR1 GTSNPN, CDR2 SVGIG (reference sequence). Trimming shortened V by 1 base and J by 0 bases, and 8 bases separated the two germline ends.

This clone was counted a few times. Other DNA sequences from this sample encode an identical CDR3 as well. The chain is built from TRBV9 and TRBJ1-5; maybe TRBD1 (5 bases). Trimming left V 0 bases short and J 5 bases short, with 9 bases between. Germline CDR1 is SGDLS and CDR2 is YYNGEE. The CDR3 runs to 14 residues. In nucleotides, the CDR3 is TGTGCCAGCAGCGTAGGGGGGTACGATCAGCCCCAGCATTTT. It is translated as CASSVGGYDQPQHF.

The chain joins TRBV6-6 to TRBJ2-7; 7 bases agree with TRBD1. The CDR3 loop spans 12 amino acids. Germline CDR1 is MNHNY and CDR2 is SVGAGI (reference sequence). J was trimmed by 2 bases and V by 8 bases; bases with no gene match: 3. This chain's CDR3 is CASRQGAYEQYF. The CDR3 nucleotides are TGTGCCAGCCGACAGGGAGCCTACGAGCAGTACTTC.

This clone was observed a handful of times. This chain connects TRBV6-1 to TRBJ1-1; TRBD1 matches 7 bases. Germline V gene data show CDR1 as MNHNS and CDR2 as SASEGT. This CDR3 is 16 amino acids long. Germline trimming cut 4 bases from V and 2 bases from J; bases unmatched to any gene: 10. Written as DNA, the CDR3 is TGTGCCAGCAGTGTTAAGGAGGGGGCGACTAACACTGAAGCTTTCTTT. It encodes CASSVKEGATNTEAFF.

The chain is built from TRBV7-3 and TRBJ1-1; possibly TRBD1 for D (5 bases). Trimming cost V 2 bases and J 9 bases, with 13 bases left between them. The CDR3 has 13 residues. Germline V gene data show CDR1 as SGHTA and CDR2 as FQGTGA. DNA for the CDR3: TGTGCCAGCAGCTTAGTAGCGGGGGGGAAAGCTTTCTTT. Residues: CASSLVAGGKAFF.

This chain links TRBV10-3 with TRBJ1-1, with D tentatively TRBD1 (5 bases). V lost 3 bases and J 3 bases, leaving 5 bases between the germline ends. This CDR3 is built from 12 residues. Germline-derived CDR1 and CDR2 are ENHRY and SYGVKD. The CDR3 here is CAISDRDTEAFF. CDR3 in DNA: TGTGCCATCAGTGACAGGGACACTGAAGCTTTCTTT.